These T cell receptor beta chains were read from a single sample in a study of blood T cell repertoires in COVID-19. Libraries were prepared by immunoSEQ multiplex PCR; TCRdb keeps only in-frame clonotypes and omits some of them. The sample consists of about 350,000 clones, around nine tenths of them appearing once. The specimen was PBMCs or T cells enriched from blood (not recorded which). These receptor sequences come from a woman aged 25 to 39 who had been exposed to COVID-19. Each CDR3 is given with its conserved first and last residue. Fields, in order: V gene, J gene, clone size, D gene, CDR3 protein, CDR3 DNA. A D gene is named only where the DNA matches it firmly. Size tells how often a clone was seen (once, few, many) or the class of an expanded clone, and some rows leave it out.

V gene: TRBV2; J gene: TRBJ2-5; clone size: .; D gene: TRBD2; CDR3 protein: CASTLESGRVRETQYF; CDR3 DNA: TGTGCCAGCACCTTAGAGAGCGGGAGAGTTAGGGAGACCCAGTACTTC
V gene: TRBV11-2; J gene: TRBJ2-5; clone size: .; D gene: .; CDR3 protein: CASSLRPYQETQYF; CDR3 DNA: TGTGCCAGCAGCCTCAGGCCTTACCAAGAGACCCAGTACTTC
V gene: TRBV7-6; J gene: TRBJ2-7; clone size: .; D gene: .; CDR3 protein: CASSPLAGPYYEQYF; CDR3 DNA: TGTGCCAGCAGCCCCCTGGCAGGGCCCTACTACGAGCAGTACTTC
V gene: TRBV3-1/TRBV3-2; J gene: TRBJ2-1; clone size: .; D gene: TRBD2; CDR3 protein: CASSQRGLAGSFEQFF; CDR3 DNA: TGTGCCAGCAGCCAAAGGGGACTAGCGGGAAGCTTTGAGCAGTTCTTC
V gene: TRBV2; J gene: TRBJ1-2; clone size: .; D gene: .; CDR3 protein: CASRFSPGYGYTF; CDR3 DNA: TGTGCCAGCAGGTTTAGCCCTGGCTATGGCTACACCTTC
V gene: TRBV7-6; J gene: TRBJ1-5; clone size: .; D gene: .; CDR3 protein: CASSLEEGFGQPQHF; CDR3 DNA: TGTGCCAGCAGCTTAGAGGAGGGGTTCGGTCAGCCCCAGCATTTT
V gene: TRBV5-8; J gene: TRBJ2-2; clone size: .; D gene: TRBD1; CDR3 protein: CASSSGTGDSYNTGELFF; CDR3 DNA: TGTGCCAGCAGCTCCGGGACAGGGGACTCGTACAACACCGGGGAGCTGTTTTTT
V gene: TRBV5-4; J gene: TRBJ2-2; clone size: .; D gene: .; CDR3 protein: CASSSRQQTNTGELFF; CDR3 DNA: TGTGCCAGCAGCTCCAGACAGCAAACGAACACCGGGGAGCTGTTTTTT
V gene: TRBV9; J gene: TRBJ1-1; clone size: .; D gene: .; CDR3 protein: CASSLEVGNTEAFF; CDR3 DNA: TGTGCCAGCAGCCTGGAGGTGGGGAACACTGAAGCTTTCTTT
V gene: TRBV9; J gene: TRBJ2-5; clone size: .; D gene: TRBD1; CDR3 protein: CASSVVDRVETQYF; CDR3 DNA: TGTGCCAGCAGCGTAGTAGACAGGGTAGAGACCCAGTACTTC
V gene: TRBV21-1; J gene: TRBJ1-2; clone size: .; D gene: .; CDR3 protein: CASSKGGPGGHGYTF; CDR3 DNA: TGTGCCAGCAGCAAAGGAGGGCCAGGGGGGCATGGCTACACCTTC
V gene: TRBV7-9; J gene: TRBJ1-6; clone size: .; D gene: .; CDR3 protein: CASSLDLDPSPLHF; CDR3 DNA: TGTGCCAGCAGCTTAGACTTAGATCCTTCACCCCTCCACTTT
V gene: TRBV18; J gene: TRBJ1-4; clone size: .; D gene: .; CDR3 protein: CASSPRWGTNEKLFF; CDR3 DNA: TGTGCCAGCTCACCAAGATGGGGCACTAATGAAAAACTGTTTTTT
V gene: TRBV29-1; J gene: TRBJ2-6; clone size: .; D gene: .; CDR3 protein: CSAKTGSSGANVLTF; CDR3 DNA: TGCAGCGCTAAGACAGGTAGCTCTGGGGCCAACGTCCTGACTTTC
V gene: TRBV4-1; J gene: TRBJ1-1; clone size: .; D gene: .; CDR3 protein: CASSPRDLNTEAFF; CDR3 DNA: TGCGCCAGCAGCCCTCGGGATTTGAACACTGAAGCTTTCTTT
V gene: TRBV7-3; J gene: TRBJ2-1; clone size: .; D gene: TRBD2; CDR3 protein: CASSLSPDSSGRGYNEQFF; CDR3 DNA: TGTGCCAGCAGCTTATCACCCGACTCTAGCGGGAGGGGGTACAATGAGCAGTTCTTC
V gene: TRBV4-2; J gene: TRBJ1-2; clone size: .; D gene: TRBD1; CDR3 protein: CASSPSTGGYGYTF; CDR3 DNA: TGTGCCAGCAGCCCCTCGACAGGGGGCTATGGCTACACCTTC
V gene: TRBV28; J gene: TRBJ2-1; clone size: .; D gene: .; CDR3 protein: CASSPPGISRNEQFF; CDR3 DNA: TGTGCCAGCAGTCCGCCCGGGATTTCACGCAATGAGCAGTTCTTC
V gene: TRBV5-6; J gene: TRBJ2-7; clone size: .; D gene: .; CDR3 protein: CASSLAPIAAYEQYF; CDR3 DNA: TGTGCCAGCAGCTTGGCCCCAATAGCGGCCTACGAGCAGTACTTC
V gene: TRBV28; J gene: TRBJ2-7; clone size: .; D gene: .; CDR3 protein: CASSLLVGGAQDYEQYF; CDR3 DNA: TGTGCCAGCAGTTTATTGGTTGGGGGGGCCCAAGACTACGAGCAGTACTTC
V gene: TRBV14; J gene: TRBJ1-1; clone size: .; D gene: .; CDR3 protein: CASSQGWRTEAFF; CDR3 DNA: TGTGCCAGCAGCCAAGGATGGAGGACTGAAGCTTTCTTT
V gene: TRBV30; J gene: TRBJ1-5; clone size: .; D gene: .; CDR3 protein: CAWSPKRGLGGNQPQHF; CDR3 DNA: TGTGCCTGGAGTCCCAAGCGGGGTTTGGGTGGCAATCAGCCCCAGCATTTT
V gene: TRBV28; J gene: TRBJ2-7; clone size: .; D gene: TRBD1; CDR3 protein: CASQGFPTYEQYF; CDR3 DNA: TGTGCGTCACAGGGGTTCCCCACCTACGAGCAGTACTTC
V gene: TRBV18; J gene: TRBJ1-6; clone size: .; D gene: TRBD1; CDR3 protein: CASSPGQGALPLHF; CDR3 DNA: TGTGCCAGCTCACCGGGACAGGGGGCCCTCCCCCTCCACTTT
V gene: TRBV29-1; J gene: TRBJ2-6; clone size: .; D gene: .; CDR3 protein: CSVDGGANVLTF; CDR3 DNA: TGCAGCGTTGACGGGGGGGCCAACGTCCTGACTTTC
V gene: TRBV29-1; J gene: TRBJ2-1; clone size: .; D gene: .; CDR3 protein: CSASLPVGEQFF; CDR3 DNA: TGCAGCGCTTCCCTACCCGTCGGTGAGCAGTTCTTC
V gene: TRBV5-1; J gene: TRBJ2-1; clone size: .; D gene: TRBD2; CDR3 protein: CASSREGLAGGSYNEQFF; CDR3 DNA: TGCGCCAGCAGCCGCGAGGGACTAGCGGGAGGGTCCTACAATGAGCAGTTCTTC
V gene: TRBV27; J gene: TRBJ1-5; clone size: .; D gene: .; CDR3 protein: CASSLGAPLWPQHF; CDR3 DNA: TGTGCCAGCAGTTTAGGGGCTCCCCTGTGGCCCCAGCATTTT
V gene: TRBV21-1; J gene: TRBJ2-3; clone size: .; D gene: .; CDR3 protein: CASSKGDSPGDTQYF; CDR3 DNA: TGTGCCAGCAGCAAAGGGGACAGTCCTGGAGATACGCAGTATTTT
V gene: TRBV7-9; J gene: TRBJ1-2; clone size: .; D gene: .; CDR3 protein: CASSLREVGYTF; CDR3 DNA: TGTGCCAGCAGCCTTCGGGAGGTTGGCTACACCTTC
V gene: TRBV5-4; J gene: TRBJ2-1; clone size: .; D gene: .; CDR3 protein: CASSSDTNNEQFF; CDR3 DNA: TGTGCCAGCAGCTCGGACACAAACAATGAGCAGTTCTTC
V gene: TRBV5-4; J gene: TRBJ1-2; clone size: .; D gene: TRBD1; CDR3 protein: CASSLLGTATWSTF; CDR3 DNA: TGTGCCAGCAGCTTGCTGGGGACAGCGACGTGGAGCACCTTC
V gene: TRBV19; J gene: TRBJ2-1; clone size: once; D gene: TRBD2; CDR3 protein: CATQAGGRNEQFF; CDR3 DNA: TGTGCCACCCAAGCGGGAGGACGCAATGAGCAGTTCTTC
V gene: TRBV14; J gene: TRBJ2-6; clone size: .; D gene: .; CDR3 protein: CASREGLISGANVLTF; CDR3 DNA: TGTGCCAGCAGGGAGGGACTGATCTCTGGGGCCAACGTCCTGACTTTC
V gene: TRBV5-5; J gene: TRBJ2-7; clone size: .; D gene: TRBD1; CDR3 protein: CASSSDRGQYEQYF; CDR3 DNA: TGTGCCAGCAGCTCGGACAGGGGGCAGTACGAGCAGTACTTC
V gene: TRBV10-1; J gene: TRBJ2-1; clone size: .; D gene: TRBD2; CDR3 protein: CASSETSGRAYNEQFF; CDR3 DNA: TGCGCCAGCAGTGAGACTAGCGGGAGGGCCTACAATGAGCAGTTCTTC
V gene: TRBV7-9; J gene: TRBJ2-1; clone size: .; D gene: TRBD2; CDR3 protein: CASSYQAGAYNEQFF; CDR3 DNA: TGTGCCAGCAGCTACCAAGCGGGAGCCTACAATGAGCAGTTCTTC
V gene: TRBV28; J gene: TRBJ1-1; clone size: .; D gene: TRBD1; CDR3 protein: CASSPGQEAAFF; CDR3 DNA: TGTGCCAGCAGCCCAGGACAGGAGGCGGCTTTCTTT
V gene: TRBV12-3/TRBV12-4; J gene: TRBJ2-7; clone size: .; D gene: .; CDR3 protein: CASSPGQYNEQYF; CDR3 DNA: TGTGCCAGCAGCCCCGGACAGTACAACGAGCAGTACTTC
V gene: TRBV12-3/TRBV12-4; J gene: TRBJ2-7; clone size: .; D gene: .; CDR3 protein: CASRRDYEQYF; CDR3 DNA: TGTGCCAGCAGACGCGACTACGAGCAGTACTTC
V gene: TRBV4-1; J gene: TRBJ1-3; clone size: .; D gene: TRBD1; CDR3 protein: CASSQDPRSTGVGNTIYF; CDR3 DNA: TGCGCCAGCAGCCAAGATCCACGCTCGACAGGGGTTGGAAACACCATATATTTT
V gene: TRBV24-1; J gene: TRBJ2-1; clone size: .; D gene: TRBD2; CDR3 protein: CATSDLVAGERFF; CDR3 DNA: TGTGCCACCAGTGATTTGGTAGCGGGGGAACGGTTCTTC
V gene: TRBV5-1; J gene: TRBJ2-7; clone size: .; D gene: TRBD2; CDR3 protein: CASRPLAGNAEQYF; CDR3 DNA: TGCGCCAGCAGGCCCCTAGCGGGGAACGCCGAGCAGTACTTC
V gene: TRBV9; J gene: TRBJ1-1; clone size: .; D gene: .; CDR3 protein: CASSPLNTEAFF; CDR3 DNA: TGTGCCAGCAGCCCGCTAAACACTGAAGCTTTCTTT